These 27 T cell receptor beta chains came from one sample sequenced in a study of T-cell reconstitution after alpha-beta-depleted transplantation in children. Preparation of the TCRbeta library involved a method that used unique molecular identifiers. Using its own MiXCR run on the PCR reads, TCRdb lists one record per CDR3 protein. The sample shows 210,000 or so distinct CDR3 sequences, around 10% of them seen only once. The material sequenced was PBMCs from the stem cell graft donor, taken from the stem cell graft. These TCRs come from a human donor who donated a stem cell graft to a child with acute lymphoblastic leukemia.

The V call is TRBV5-5, the J call TRBJ2-4; TRBD1 aligns across 9 bases. Germline CDR1 is SGHKS and CDR2 is YYEKEE (reference sequence). V lost 4 bases, J lost 7 bases, and 12 bases stayed unmatched. The length of the CDR3 is 16 residues. The CDR3 is CASSEGTGTTLNIQYF. In nucleotides, the CDR3 is TGTGCCAGCAGCGAGGGGACAGGGACCACCTTGAACATTCAGTACTTC.

This clonotype was observed a handful of times. The V call is TRBV6-1, the J call TRBJ2-3; tentatively, D is TRBD1 (6 bases). With 6 bases removed from V and 4 bases from J, the gap between germline ends came to 17 bases. Per the germline V gene, CDR1 is MNHNS and CDR2 is SASEGT. This CDR3 region has 15 residues. This CDR3 reads CASSAQGFGADTQYF. CDR3 nucleotide sequence: TGTGCCAGCAGCGCACAGGGTTTCGGCGCAGATACGCAGTATTTT.

The sample holds a few counts of this clonotype. It may be a read error: a sequence one base away is much more abundant. J is TRBJ2-2 and V is TRBV5-1, with D maybe TRBD2 (6 bases). The length of the CDR3 is 15 residues. From germline, CDR1 is SGHRS and CDR2 YFSETQ. Between the trimmed V and J ends, which lost 0 bases and 3 bases, there was a span of 9 bases. CDR3 residues: CASSLDGGDTGELFF. CDR3 DNA sequence: TGCGCCAGCAGCTTGGATGGAGGGGACACCGGGGAGCTGTTTTTT.

CDR3 loop: CASSFTVDLPETQYF. The CDR3 region has the DNA TGCGCCAGCAGCTTTACGGTGGACCTGCCAGAGACCCAGTACTTC. The chain has TRBV5-1 and TRBJ2-5; no reliable D call. Germline assignment: CDR1 SGHRS and CDR2 YFSETQ. The CDR3 is 15 amino acids. V shed 2 bases and J shed 4 bases, with 15 bases lying between them.

This clonotype was seen ten or more times. This rearrangement joins TRBV10-1 to TRBJ2-7; a possible D gene is TRBD1 (6 bases). Trimming cost V 3 bases and J 3 bases, with 9 bases left between them. The CDR3 is 13 amino acids. Per the germline V gene, CDR1 is WNHNN and CDR2 is SYGVQD (reference sequence). CDR3 loop: CASSEQGRYEQYF. CDR3 in DNA: TGCGCCAGCAGTGAACAGGGCCGCTACGAGCAGTACTTC.

This clonotype was observed a handful of times. J is TRBJ1-2 and V is TRBV7-8, with D maybe TRBD1 (6 bases). Trimming took 1 base from V and 5 from J, leaving 11 bases between them. Germline V lookup: CDR1 SGHVS, CDR2 FQNEAQ. There are 14 residues in the CDR3. For the CDR3, the DNA is TGTGCCAGCAGCTTAGAGACAGGAGTTTATGGCTACACCTTC. Translated: CASSLETGVYGYTF.

This clonotype appeared a few times. CDR3 coding DNA: TGCAGCGTTGAAGATCGTATCATCTTTCCGACAGGGAGCTCTGGGGCCAACGTCCTGACTTTC. It translates to CSVEDRIIFPTGSSGANVLTF. This chain connects TRBV29-1 to TRBJ2-6, with TRBD1 matching over 7 bases. Germline V gene data show CDR1 as SQVTM and CDR2 as ANQGSEA. V was pared by 0 bases and J by 0 bases, with 17 bases of the junction left unmatched. CDR3 length equals 21 residues. Supplemented by reference TRBV29-1 and TRBJ2-6, the full variable domain reads SAVISQKPSRDICQRGTSLTIQCQVDSQVTMMFWYRQQPGQSLTLIATANQGSEATYESGFVIDKFPISRPNLTFSTLTVSNMSPEDSSIYLCSVEDRIIFPTGSSGANVLTFGAGSRLTVL.

The chain combines TRBV12-3 or TRBV12-4 with TRBJ1-2; 9 nucleotides line up with TRBD1. The CDR3 covers 15 residues. The CDR3 here is CTLCLTGGKNYGYTF. CDR3 in DNA: TGTACCCTCTGTCTTACAGGGGGCAAGAACTATGGCTACACCTTC.

The chain links TRBV6-1 to TRBJ2-3, with D unresolved. V lost 10 bases and J 2 bases, leaving 16 bases between the germline ends. CDR1 and CDR2 (germline): MNHNS, SASEGT. The CDR3 is 14 residues long. CDR3 in amino acids: CAITPSSLTDTQYF. DNA of the CDR3: TGTGCCATCACACCCAGCAGCCTCACAGATACGCAGTATTTT.

The chain couples TRBV19 to TRBJ1-5, with TRBD1 as a possible D gene (6 bases). There are 12 residues in the CDR3. Germline V gene sequence: CDR1 LNHDA, CDR2 SQIVND (reference sequence). V lost 8 bases, J lost 4 bases, and 9 bases lay in between. The DNA of the CDR3 is TGTGCCAGTCAGGGGCCAAATCAGCCCCAGCATTTT. As protein: CASQGPNQPQHF.

The chain has TRBV19 and TRBJ1-1, with TRBD1 matching over 9 bases. The CDR3 extends over 14 amino acids. Trimming cost V 8 bases and J 3 bases; bases outside gene matches: 7. Looked up from germline, CDR1 is LNHDA and CDR2 is SQIVND (reference sequence). Here the CDR3 DNA reads TGTGCCAGTCAGCTGGGACAGGGCGACACTGAAGCTTTCTTT. Encoded protein: CASQLGQGDTEAFF.

This clonotype was seen at least ten times. This chain links TRBV12-5 with TRBJ2-7, with a weak D call TRBD2 (6 bases). The CDR3 covers 14 residues. Trimming took off 2 bases at V and 1 base at J, with 9 bases between the two ends. Per germline, CDR1 LGHNT and CDR2 FRNRAP. This CDR3 is CASGLTSRSYEQYF. Here the CDR3 DNA reads TGTGCTAGTGGTTTGACTAGCAGGTCCTACGAGCAGTACTTC.

V is TRBV12-3 or TRBV12-4 and J is TRBJ2-3, with D perhaps matching TRBD2 (6 bases). The CDR3 runs to 15 residues. Deletions cut 2 bases from V and 3 bases from J, with 12 bases between. CDR3 sequence reads: CASSLMGGITDTQYF. Here the CDR3 DNA reads TGTGCCAGCAGTTTAATGGGGGGAATTACAGATACGCAGTATTTT.

The rearrangement uses TRBV7-9 and TRBJ1-1, with D hard to call. Germline CDR1 reads SEHNR; CDR2 reads FQNEAQ (reference sequence). Trimming removed 3 bases at V and 1 base at J, with 12 bases between. CDR3 length: 15 residues. The CDR3 DNA reads as TGTGCCAGCAGCTTCGGGGTCTCCCGGAACACTGAAGCTTTCTTT. This codes for CASSFGVSRNTEAFF.

V usage is TRBV20-1 and J usage is TRBJ1-6; no definite D call. Germline V gene sequence: CDR1 DFQATT, CDR2 SNEGSKA (reference sequence). The V end lost 0 bases, the J end lost 2 bases, and 14 bases lay between the germline ends. There are 17 residues in the CDR3. CDR3 DNA sequence: TGCAGTGCTAGAGATCGAATGGTCGGGGCCTATAATTCACCCCTCCACTTT. Translated, it gives CSARDRMVGAYNSPLHF.

Only a few counts were recorded for this clonotype. The chain joins TRBV7-9 to TRBJ2-1, with 11 bases fitting TRBD1. The V gene's germline CDR1 is SEHNR and CDR2 FQNEAQ (reference sequence). The V gene end was trimmed by 1 base and the J gene end by 7 bases; junction bases not matched to a gene: 9. CDR3 length equals 17 residues. In nucleotides, the CDR3 is TGTGCCAGCAGCTTAGACGGGGCGGGGACAGGGGGTAATGAGCAGTTCTTC. Encoded protein: CASSLDGAGTGGNEQFF. Complete variable domain (other parts from reference TRBV7-9 and TRBJ2-1): DTGVSQNPRHKITKRGQNVTFRCDPISEHNRLYWYRQTLGQGPEFLTYFQNEAQLEKSRLLSDRFSAERPKGSFSTLEIQRTEQGDSAMYLCASSLDGAGTGGNEQFFGPGTRLTVL.

The table lists this clonotype with a few counts. The chain links TRBV7-9 to TRBJ2-6, with no clear D. There are 16 residues in the CDR3. Trimming cost V 5 bases and J 6 bases, with 17 bases left between them. CDR1 is SEHNR, CDR2 FQNEAQ, per germline (reference sequence). The CDR3 coding sequence is TGTGCCAGCAGCCTGGACGGGTCCGCAAAGGCCAACGTCCTGACTTTC. This gives the protein CASSLDGSAKANVLTF.

J is TRBJ2-1 and V is TRBV7-2, with D tentatively TRBD2 (7 bases). The CDR3 totals 16 residues. The germline V and J ends were trimmed by 5 bases and 2 bases, with 16 bases remaining between them. Germline V gene data show CDR1 as SGHTA and CDR2 as FQGNSA. The CDR3 region has the DNA TGTGCCAGCAGCCATAAGGGGGGGGCCACCTACAATGAGCAGTTCTTC. Amino acid sequence: CASSHKGGATYNEQFF.

This clonotype was found many times. The rearrangement uses TRBV7-2 and TRBJ1-4; possible D gene TRBD1, 5 bases. Germline lookup yields CDR1 SGHTA and CDR2 FQGNSA. V was pared by 5 bases and J by 2 bases, with 12 bases between. The CDR3 length is 15 residues. The CDR3 sequence: CASSLDSATNEKLFF. CDR3 bases: TGTGCCAGCAGCCTAGACAGTGCCACTAATGAAAAACTGTTTTTT.

Comments on this clonotype: The junction does not match germline at one end; this may be a read error. This rearrangement joins TRBV3-1 to TRBJ1-2; D is unclear. This CDR3 is built from 13 residues. Germline CDR1 and CDR2: LGHDT and YNNKEL (reference sequence). The CDR3 DNA sequence: TGTGCCAGCAGCACCACAGAATTAACCGGGCCTCACTTC. It is translated as CASSTTELTGPHF. Using reference TRBV3-1 and TRBJ1-2 for the parts outside the CDR3, the full variable domain is DTAVSQTPKYLVTQMGNDKSIKCEQNLGHDTMYWYKQDSKKFLKIMFSYNNKELIINETVPNRFSPKSPDKAHLNLHINSLELGDSAVYFCASSTTELTGPHFGSGTRLTVV.

CDR3 coding DNA: TGTGCCAGCAGCGAGACAGGGGGGATCGGTGGCTACACCTTC. Encoded protein: CASSETGGIGGYTF. The chain is built from TRBV7-9 and TRBJ1-2; 9 bases fit TRBD1. Trimming at V came to 5 bases and at J to 7 bases, leaving 8 bases not matched to a gene. The CDR3 sequence is 14 residues long. The germline V gene encodes CDR1 SEHNR and CDR2 FQNEAQ (reference sequence).

This clonotype was picked up many times. The V call is TRBV6-5, the J call TRBJ2-7; no clear D. There are 14 residues in the CDR3. The germline V gene has CDR1 MNHEY and CDR2 SVGAGI. The V end was cut by 7 bases, the J end by 5 bases, with 18 bases between. CDR3: CASKISGPWDEQYF. CDR3 coding DNA: TGTGCCAGCAAAATATCCGGGCCATGGGACGAGCAGTACTTC.

The sample holds many counts of this clonotype. The V call is TRBV12-5, the J call TRBJ2-1, with D hard to call. Germline V gene lookup returns CDR1 LGHNT and CDR2 FRNRAP. V was clipped by 4 bases and J by 6 bases, with 7 bases between them. This CDR3 is 12 amino acids long. CDR3: CASGSPGNEQFF. The CDR3 bases are TGTGCTAGTGGTTCCCCGGGCAATGAGCAGTTCTTC.

This chain connects TRBV4-1 to TRBJ1-1; D possibly corresponds to TRBD1 (5 bases). The germline V and J ends were trimmed by 1 base and 7 bases, with 25 bases remaining between them. Germline CDR1 reads MGHRA; CDR2 reads YSYEKL. This CDR3 contains 18 residues. The CDR3 loop reads CASSQAYLRGAAVGEAFF. The CDR3 DNA reads as TGCGCCAGCAGCCAAGCCTACTTACGGGGCGCGGCCGTCGGTGAAGCTTTCTTT.

This clonotype appeared a few times. This chain joins TRBV19 and TRBJ1-5, with D unclear. The germline CDR1 and CDR2 sequences are LNHDA and SQIVND (reference sequence). The CDR3 extends over 14 amino acids. V was clipped by 0 bases and J by 8 bases, with 11 bases between them. The CDR3 spells CASSIEGGREPQHF. The DNA for the CDR3 is TGTGCCAGTAGTATAGAAGGCGGGAGAGAGCCCCAGCATTTT.

This clonotype has a count of ten or more. The V gene is TRBV6-2 or TRBV6-3, the J gene TRBJ2-5; D is undetermined. The CDR3 extends over 16 amino acids. Germline-derived CDR1 and CDR2 are MNHEY and SVGEGT. V was pared by 8 bases and J by 3 bases, with 22 bases between. The CDR3: CASGNFVLKKKETQYF. The CDR3 DNA is TGTGCCAGCGGGAACTTCGTTCTTAAAAAAAAAGAGACCCAGTACTTC.

This rearrangement joins TRBV4-1 to TRBJ1-1; TRBD1 is a possible D gene (6 bases). The V gene's germline CDR1 is MGHRA and CDR2 YSYEKL. V lost 3 bases and J 3 bases, leaving 14 bases between the germline ends. The CDR3 spans 15 residues. CDR3 DNA sequence: TGCGCCAGCAGCCATTTAACAGGGTTGGACACTGAAGCTTTCTTT. Residues: CASSHLTGLDTEAFF.